One and the same sample provided the 18 T cell receptor beta chains below, sequenced in a study of blood T cell repertoires in COVID-19. Measured with immunoSEQ multiplex PCR; TCRdb has only the in-frame clones, and not every one. The data show roughly 170,000 clones, about 85% seen once. Sample: peripheral blood. Every receptor here comes from a woman between 45 and 60 years old with COVID-19, enrolled during active disease.

The rearrangement uses TRBV6-5 and TRBJ2-5; unclear D gene. The germline V gene encodes CDR1 MNHEY and CDR2 SVGAGI. The ends were cut back, 6 bases at V and 4 bases at J, with 6 bases in the middle. The CDR3 has 11 amino acids. In nucleotides, the CDR3 is TGTGCCAGCAGGTCCCTAGAGACCCAGTACTTC. Translation: CASRSLETQYF.

The V call is TRBV5-5, the J call TRBJ2-5, with 7 nucleotides matching TRBD2. There are 15 residues in the CDR3. The germline V gene encodes CDR1 SGHKS and CDR2 YYEKEE (reference sequence). The V and J ends lost 4 bases and 2 bases, in that order; junction bases with no gene match: 8. The CDR3 reads CASSPLANGQETQYF. The CDR3 DNA reads TGTGCCAGCAGCCCACTAGCGAATGGGCAAGAGACCCAGTACTTC.

This clone has more than one count but fewer than ten. The chain couples TRBV29-1 to TRBJ1-2, with TRBD1 identical over 9 bases. The CDR3 loop spans 12 amino acids. J gave up 8 bases and V 6 bases, and 7 bases lay outside the gene matches. Per germline, CDR1 SQVTM and CDR2 ANQGSEA. In DNA, the CDR3 is TGCAGCGTGACCGGGACAGGGAGGGGCTACACCTTC. Translation: CSVTGTGRGYTF.

The chain employs TRBV6-5 and TRBJ2-7, with no clear D. The CDR3 has 13 residues. Per the germline V gene, CDR1 is MNHEY and CDR2 is SVGAGI. Trimming cost V 7 bases and J 0 bases, with 10 bases left between them. DNA of the CDR3: TGTGCCAGCACCGAGATTAGCTCCTACGAGCAGTACTTC. As protein: CASTEISSYEQYF.

This chain joins TRBV7-6 and TRBJ2-3; a weak D match, TRBD1 (5 bases). The germline CDR1 and CDR2 sequences are SGHVS and FNYEAQ. Trimming left V 1 base short and J 0 bases short, with 17 bases between. The CDR3 runs 18 residues. The CDR3 spells CASSLGTNPRSSTDTQYF. The CDR3 DNA reads TGTGCCAGCAGCTTAGGGACAAATCCGCGATCTAGCACAGATACGCAGTATTTT.

The chain has TRBV19 and TRBJ1-1, with TRBD1 matching over 8 bases. Germline V gene sequence: CDR1 LNHDA, CDR2 SQIVND (reference sequence). This CDR3 has 13 amino acids. The V and J ends lost 4 bases and 6 bases, in that order; junction bases with no gene match: 4. DNA for the CDR3: TGTGCCAGTAGTACCCAGGGGGCCGCTGAAGCTTTCTTT. Protein product: CASSTQGAAEAFF.

J is TRBJ1-6 and V is TRBV27, with 12 bases matching TRBD1. Germline lookup yields CDR1 MNHEY and CDR2 SMNVEV (reference sequence). The CDR3 extends over 16 amino acids. The ends lost 5 bases at V and 9 bases at J; junction bases unmatched: 8. CDR3 bases: TGTGCCAGCAGTAACCGGGACAGGGGGCTCGTTTCACCCCTCCACTTT. Amino acid sequence: CASSNRDRGLVSPLHF.

Only one count was recorded for this clone. This rearrangement joins TRBV12-3 or TRBV12-4 to TRBJ2-1; 8 nucleotides align to TRBD2. The CDR3 length is 13 residues. J lost 2 bases, V lost 9 bases, and 3 bases had no gene match. CDR3 bases: TGTGCCAGTCTCGGGGGGGCCTACAATGAGCAGTTCTTC. Translated, it gives CASLGGAYNEQFF.

The V call is TRBV20-1, the J call TRBJ1-1, with a weak D call TRBD1 (6 bases). Trimming left V 3 bases short and J 0 bases short, with 11 bases between. The CDR3 spans 14 residues. Germline CDR1 DFQATT, CDR2 SNEGSKA (reference sequence). The CDR3 sequence: CSASTGFMNTEAFF. As DNA, the CDR3 is TGCAGTGCTAGTACAGGGTTCATGAACACTGAAGCTTTCTTT.

CDR3 bases: TGTGCCAGCAGCACCGGACAGGGAGGAGCCGGGGAGCTGTTTTTT. Protein sequence: CASSTGQGGAGELFF. The chain uses TRBV7-2 and TRBJ2-2, with 8 bases matching TRBD1. Germline lookup yields CDR1 SGHTA and CDR2 FQGNSA. The CDR3 runs to 15 residues. With 5 bases clipped from V and 6 bases from J, the junction kept 8 bases outside the gene matches.

This clone was picked up a small number of times. The chain combines TRBV19 with TRBJ1-1; 7 nucleotides agree with TRBD1. J lost 1 base, V lost 4 bases, and 6 bases had no gene match. The length of the CDR3 is 15 residues. Germline V gene lookup returns CDR1 LNHDA and CDR2 SQIVND (reference sequence). The CDR3 loop reads CASSKRTGGNTEAFF. CDR3 DNA sequence: TGTGCCAGTAGTAAAAGGACAGGAGGGAACACTGAAGCTTTCTTT.

The chain links TRBV7-8 to TRBJ1-5; 7 bases agree with TRBD1. Germline-derived CDR1 and CDR2 are SGHVS and FQNEAQ. With 9 bases clipped from V and 1 base from J, the junction kept 9 bases outside the gene matches. The CDR3 is made up of 15 amino acids. In DNA form, the CDR3 reads TGTGCCAGTACCATTCAAGGGGGCAGCAATCAGCCCCAGCATTTT. Translation: CASTIQGGSNQPQHF.

The rearrangement links TRBV6-5 to TRBJ1-4; no definite D call. The V and J ends lost 8 bases and 4 bases respectively, with 14 bases between them. CDR3 length: 14 amino acids. CDR1 and CDR2 from the germline V gene are MNHEY and SVGAGI. The CDR3 DNA sequence: TGTGCCAGCTCAGACCGAGGCTTTAATGAAAAACTGTTTTTT. It translates to CASSDRGFNEKLFF.

The chain links TRBV7-2 to TRBJ1-3; D is perhaps TRBD1 (6 bases). The CDR3 spans 16 residues. CDR1 is SGHTA, CDR2 FQGNSA, per germline. V was pared by 6 bases and J by 4 bases, with 19 bases between. The chain's CDR3 is CASRPLGRGGGNTIYF. The DNA of the CDR3 is TGTGCCAGCAGACCCCTGGGGAGGGGGGGAGGAAACACCATATATTTT.

The J gene is TRBJ1-4, the V gene TRBV7-9, with TRBD1 matching over 7 bases. With 1 base clipped from V and 7 bases from J, the junction kept 9 bases outside the gene matches. The CDR3 is 16 residues long. Germline CDR1 and CDR2: SEHNR and FQNEAQ (reference sequence). The CDR3 loop reads CASSLDLTGKSEKLFF. The CDR3 region has the DNA TGTGCCAGCAGCTTAGACTTGACAGGGAAAAGTGAAAAACTGTTTTTT.

There are a few counts of this clone. This chain links TRBV10-1 with TRBJ2-3; D possibly corresponds to TRBD2 (5 bases). The germline gives CDR1 WNHNN, CDR2 SYGVQD (reference sequence). The V gene lost 8 bases and the J gene lost 8 bases, with 11 bases spanning the gap. CDR3 length: 11 residues. CDR3 DNA: TGCGCCAGCCCAGACGAGGGTACGCAGTATTTT. This gives the protein CASPDEGTQYF.

The chain recombines TRBV29-1 with TRBJ2-2; 9 bases agree with TRBD2. CDR1 SQVTM and CDR2 ANQGSEA come from the germline V gene. This CDR3 has 14 residues. J was trimmed by 6 bases and V by 2 bases; bases with no gene match: 4. In DNA, the CDR3 is TGCAGCGTTGAACGAGCGGGGGGCGCCGGGGAGCTGTTTTTT. This codes for CSVERAGGAGELFF.

The genes are TRBV5-5 and TRBJ2-7; perhaps TRBD1 as D (6 bases). Germline V gene lookup returns CDR1 SGHKS and CDR2 YYEKEE (reference sequence). Trimming pared 0 bases from V and 5 bases from J, leaving 12 bases between. This CDR3 contains 14 residues. The CDR3 DNA follows: TGTGCCAGCAGCTTGGGGCAGGGGAAGGACGAGCAGTACTTC. It specifies CASSLGQGKDEQYF.